The 3 T cell receptor beta chains given below trace back to one sample, sequenced in a study of brain T cells in children with intractable seizures. Clones were sequenced by immunoSEQ multiplex PCR, and TCRdb holds only the in-frame ones, with some missing. The data show tens of thousands of clones, more than 85% seen once. Sequencing used peripheral blood, obtained at surgery. The receptors shown here come from a boy under three years old with tuberous sclerosis and intractable seizures.

The chain carries TRBV19 and TRBJ1-1; 10 bases fit TRBD1. J was trimmed by 7 bases and V by 0 bases; bases with no gene match: 5. This CDR3 is built from 15 residues. Germline loops: CDR1 LNHDA, CDR2 SQIVND (reference sequence). CDR3 sequence (DNA): TGTGCCAGTAGTATAGAGGGACAGGGGATTGGTGAAGCTTTCTTT. Protein: CASSIEGQGIGEAFF.

The chain recombines TRBV24-1 with TRBJ2-1, with no clear D. The germline gives CDR1 KGHDR, CDR2 SFDVKD. This CDR3 is 14 amino acids long. V was shortened by 3 bases and J by 3 bases, with 8 bases between the two germline ends. The CDR3 loop reads CATSDVGIYNEQFF. For the CDR3, the DNA is TGTGCCACCAGTGATGTGGGAATCTACAATGAGCAGTTCTTC.

This rearrangement joins TRBV5-1 to TRBJ2-1, with TRBD2 matching 9 bases. CDR1 and CDR2 from the germline V gene are SGHRS and YFSETQ. J gave up 9 bases and V 6 bases, and 13 bases lay outside the gene matches. CDR3 length: 15 amino acids. In nucleotides, the CDR3 is TGCGCCAGCACCCAGTGGCTAGCGGGAAAAGTTGAGCAGTTCTTC. It translates to CASTQWLAGKVEQFF.